These 11 T cell receptor beta chains were all obtained from the same sample, sequenced in a study of CD8 T cells in Susac syndrome. It was with random hexamers that 0.5 to 1 ug RNA was reverse transcribed. One entry per CDR3 protein results from TCRdb running MiXCR on the immunoSEQ multiplex PCR reads. The data contain some 300,000 distinct CDR3 sequences, about 88% of them singletons. Sequencing was done on a sample of CD8+ T cells from PBMCs. These receptors were obtained from a human donor with multiple sclerosis.

The V and J genes are TRBV7-9 and TRBJ2-1; TRBD2 matches 8 bases. CDR1 SEHNR and CDR2 FQNEAQ come from the germline V gene (reference sequence). The CDR3 runs 15 residues. J gave up 3 bases and V 5 bases, and 6 bases lay outside the gene matches. CDR3 bases: TGTGCCAGCAGCAAAACTAGCGGCTTCTACAATGAGCAGTTCTTC. It specifies CASSKTSGFYNEQFF.

The chain uses TRBV6-6 and TRBJ2-3; no firm D call. Between the trimmed V and J ends, which lost 10 bases and 2 bases, there was a span of 4 bases. Germline V gene lookup returns CDR1 MNHNY and CDR2 SVGAGI (reference sequence). CDR3 length: 10 residues. This CDR3 reads CATFTDTQYF. CDR3 DNA sequence: TGTGCCACCTTCACAGATACGCAGTATTTT.

The chain uses TRBV9 and TRBJ1-1; D perhaps matches TRBD1 (6 bases). Looked up from germline, CDR1 is SGDLS and CDR2 is YYNGEE. Trimming took 3 bases from V and 3 from J, leaving 15 bases between them. The CDR3 is made up of 15 amino acids. The DNA of the CDR3 is TGTGCCAGCAGCGGTGGGACACTCGGGGACACTGAAGCTTTCTTT. Amino acid sequence: CASSGGTLGDTEAFF. Complete variable domain (other parts from reference TRBV9 and TRBJ1-1): DSGVTQTPKHLITATGQRVTLRCSPRSGDLSVYWYQQSLDQGLQFLIQYYNGEERAKGNILERFSAQQFPDLHSELNLSSLELGDSALYFCASSGGTLGDTEAFFGQGTRLTVV.

The chain couples TRBV12-3 or TRBV12-4 to TRBJ2-6; possibly TRBD1 or TRBD2 for D (6 bases each). This CDR3 contains 14 residues. V lost 6 bases, J lost 3 bases, and 9 bases lay in between. CDR3 bases: TGTGCCAGCAGAGAGGGGGGTGGGGCCAACGTCCTGACTTTC. It codes for CASREGGGANVLTF.

The chain links TRBV30 to TRBJ1-2; D ambiguous. Germline V gives CDR1 GTSNPN, CDR2 SVGIG (reference sequence). The CDR3 totals 12 residues. V lost 2 bases and J lost 7, with 11 bases in between. CDR3 in DNA: TGTGCCTGGAGTTGGACGGGGTTTGGCTACACCTTC. Translation: CAWSWTGFGYTF.

This CDR3 is CSVEGDRGDTEAFF. In nucleotides, the CDR3 is TGCAGCGTTGAGGGCGACAGGGGGGACACTGAAGCTTTCTTT. The chain is built from TRBV29-1 and TRBJ1-1; TRBD1 agrees at 9 bases. J gave up 3 bases and V 3 bases, and 5 bases lay outside the gene matches. CDR3 size: 14 residues. Germline lookup yields CDR1 SQVTM and CDR2 ANQGSEA.

The chain uses TRBV20-1 and TRBJ1-5; 12 nucleotides agree with TRBD1. The V gene's germline CDR1 is DFQATT and CDR2 SNEGSKA (reference sequence). With V trimmed by 6 bases and J by 7 bases, 10 bases remained unmatched. The CDR3 is made up of 15 amino acids. Here the CDR3 reads CSAPGQGASRQPQHF. CDR3 nucleotides: TGCAGTGCCCCGGGACAGGGGGCGTCGAGGCAGCCCCAGCATTTT.

The V gene is TRBV7-9, the J gene TRBJ1-4; D not certain. Germline loops: CDR1 SEHNR, CDR2 FQNEAQ (reference sequence). The CDR3 covers 14 residues. Trimming removed 6 bases at V and 8 bases at J, with 16 bases between. The CDR3 nucleotides are TGTGCCAGCAGTGGGGATATCCGTGGGGAAAAACTGTTTTTT. Protein sequence: CASSGDIRGEKLFF.

The J gene is TRBJ2-2, the V gene TRBV7-2; D is undetermined. Germline CDR1 and CDR2: SGHTA and FQGNSA. The CDR3 has 13 amino acids. The V gene lost 2 bases and the J gene lost 4 bases, with 5 bases spanning the gap. The CDR3 DNA is TGTGCCAGCAGCTTAAGGTTCACCGGGGAGCTGTTTTTT. Its protein is CASSLRFTGELFF.

The V gene is TRBV9, the J gene TRBJ1-1, with D tentatively TRBD1 (5 bases). Trimming pared 0 bases from V and 8 bases from J, leaving 14 bases between. Germline-derived CDR1 and CDR2 are SGDLS and YYNGEE. The CDR3 extends over 14 amino acids. DNA for the CDR3: TGTGCCAGCAGCGTAGCTAATGAGGGGAAGGAAGCTTTCTTT. Protein product: CASSVANEGKEAFF.

This clonotype was picked up a small number of times. The J gene is TRBJ1-6, the V gene TRBV6-1, with D maybe TRBD1 (5 bases). V was shortened by 5 bases and J by 8 bases, with 13 bases between the two germline ends. The CDR3 is made up of 14 amino acids. Germline CDR1 MNHNS, CDR2 SASEGT. The CDR3, as DNA: TGTGCCAGCAGTCCAGGAGGGGAGGATTCACCCCTCCACTTT. Translated: CASSPGGEDSPLHF.